This passage covers 4 T cell receptor beta chains from one sample sequenced in a study. One entry per CDR3 protein, called by TCRdb with MiXCR from the 5' RACE reads. The sample lists over 50,000 distinct CDR3 sequences, under 35% seen once, with about 2.3% in the top ten. The sequenced sample consisted of tumor-infiltrating naive CD4+ T cells sorted from the breast tumor. The subset is: naive CD4+ T cells, CD4+CD45RA+CD25-. These receptors were obtained from a female donor with breast cancer.

This rearrangement joins TRBV12-3 or TRBV12-4 to TRBJ1-1, with D possibly TRBD1 on 6 matching bases. The CDR3 totals 18 residues. V lost 5 bases and J lost 2, with 24 bases in between. CDR3 sequence reads: CASSVPPGAWDENTEAFF. The CDR3 region has the DNA TGTGCCAGCAGTGTCCCCCCAGGGGCTTGGGATGAAAACACTGAAGCTTTCTTT.

CDR3 protein: CASSVSTVGANVLTF. As DNA, the CDR3 is TGTGCCAGCAGCGTATCTACTGTTGGGGCCAACGTCCTGACTTTC. This chain links TRBV9 with TRBJ2-6; D unresolved. The CDR3 is 15 residues long. With 1 base removed from V and 3 bases from J, the gap between germline ends came to 8 bases. CDR1 and CDR2 from the germline V gene are SGDLS and YYNGEE. Using reference TRBV9 and TRBJ2-6 for the parts outside the CDR3, the full variable domain is DSGVTQTPKHLITATGQRVTLRCSPRSGDLSVYWYQQSLDQGLQFLIQYYNGEERAKGNILERFSAQQFPDLHSELNLSSLELGDSALYFCASSVSTVGANVLTFGAGSRLTVL.

V is TRBV7-9 and J is TRBJ2-7; 7 bases are a match to TRBD2. The germline gives CDR1 SEHNR, CDR2 FQNEAQ (reference sequence). After removal of 4 bases from V and 5 bases from J, the junction contained 5 bases not matched to a gene. The CDR3 consists of 13 residues. The CDR3 is CASSSGTKNEQYF. CDR3 coding DNA: TGTGCCAGCAGCTCCGGGACTAAAAACGAGCAGTACTTC. Drawing the rest from reference TRBV7-9 and TRBJ2-7, the complete variable domain is DTGVSQNPRHKITKRGQNVTFRCDPISEHNRLYWYRQTLGQGPEFLTYFQNEAQLEKSRLLSDRFSAERPKGSFSTLEIQRTEQGDSAMYLCASSSGTKNEQYFGPGTRLTVT.

This clonotype was counted between two and nine times. The CDR3 reads CASSYEQGIAYNEQFF. DNA for the CDR3: TGTGCCAGCAGTTATGAACAGGGTATCGCCTACAATGAGCAGTTCTTC. The J gene is TRBJ2-1, the V gene TRBV6-2 or TRBV6-3; D is perhaps TRBD1 (6 bases). CDR3 length: 16 amino acids. V was shortened by 3 bases and J by 2 bases, with 14 bases between the two germline ends. Germline loops: CDR1 MNHEY, CDR2 SVGEGT.